Following are 22 T cell receptor beta chains from one sample sequenced in a study of blood T cell repertoires in COVID-19 (dated by TCRdb to about 2020). Libraries were prepared through the immunoSEQ multiplex PCR assay. The immuneACCESS repertoire file appears here via TCRdb, limited to in-frame rearrangements. These files lack a portion of the clones; in checked studies, under half of the deficit traces to unresolved V genes, and the cause of the others is not known. The sample table contains roughly 130,000 clones; only one count was recorded for 65% to 85% of them. Approximately 2% of the sample lies in the top ten. The material sequenced was peripheral blood. These receptors were collected from a man between 65 and 80 years old with acute or convalescent COVID-19.

This chain connects TRBV6-5 to TRBJ1-6, with a possible D match to TRBD1 (6 bases). Germline-derived CDR1 and CDR2 are MNHEY and SVGAGI. The CDR3 extends over 15 amino acids. V gave up 6 bases and J gave up 6 bases, with 15 bases separating them. For the CDR3, the DNA is TGTGCCAGCAGGCCACCGGGACACCCTAATTCACCCCTCCACTTT. As protein: CASRPPGHPNSPLHF.

V is TRBV3-1 (or the pseudogene TRBV3-2) and J is TRBJ1-1; D possibly corresponds to TRBD1 (5 bases). The CDR3 is 14 amino acids. CDR1 and CDR2 (germline): LGHDT, YNNKEL (reference sequence). Trimming shortened V by 1 base and J by 5 bases, and 11 bases separated the two germline ends. CDR3 loop: CASSQAGGWTEAFF. The CDR3 DNA sequence: TGTGCCAGCAGCCAAGCTGGGGGGTGGACTGAAGCTTTCTTT.

This clone was detected a few times. V usage is TRBV27 and J usage is TRBJ1-5; 8 bases align to TRBD1. J was trimmed by 2 bases and V by 6 bases; bases with no gene match: 6. Germline-derived CDR1 and CDR2 are MNHEY and SMNVEV (reference sequence). The CDR3 extends over 15 amino acids. CDR3 in amino acids: CASRAQGAGNQPQHF. As DNA, the CDR3 is TGTGCCAGCAGGGCTCAGGGGGCGGGCAATCAGCCCCAGCATTTT.

The chain combines TRBV7-2 with TRBJ1-2, with a weak D call TRBD1 (6 bases). The CDR3 is made up of 15 amino acids. Trimming took 1 base from V and 3 from J, leaving 12 bases between them. Germline V gene sequence: CDR1 SGHTA, CDR2 FQGNSA. CDR3 residues: CASSLGTGKHYGYTF. CDR3 bases: TGTGCCAGCAGCTTAGGCACAGGGAAACACTATGGCTACACCTTC.

This clone was counted between two and nine times. The chain joins TRBV6-5 to TRBJ1-2, with 10 bases that match TRBD1. This CDR3 spans 13 amino acids. Germline lookup yields CDR1 MNHEY and CDR2 SVGAGI. V was clipped by 6 bases and J by 6 bases; unmatched bases: 4. The CDR3 sequence is CASRSGTGDGYTF. In DNA, the CDR3 is TGTGCCAGCAGATCCGGGACAGGGGATGGCTACACCTTC.

The chain joins TRBV5-4 to TRBJ2-5; 10 bases are shared with TRBD2. V trimming: 0 bases; J trimming: 0 bases; junction bases outside the gene matches: 2. The CDR3 runs 16 residues. Germline values: CDR1 SGHNT, CDR2 YYREEE (reference sequence). CDR3 amino acids: CASSLEAGGYQETQYF. The CDR3 nucleotides read TGTGCCAGCAGCTTGGAAGCGGGGGGGTACCAAGAGACCCAGTACTTC.

A few counts support this clone. This chain joins TRBV6-1 and TRBJ1-2; 7 bases align to TRBD1. Trimming at V came to 1 base and at J to 8 bases, leaving 7 bases not matched to a gene. CDR1 is MNHNS, CDR2 SASEGT, per germline. This CDR3 comprises 14 residues. The CDR3 DNA sequence: TGTGCCAGCAGTGAAGGGGGGACAGCTAGCGGCTACACCTTC. It specifies CASSEGGTASGYTF.

The V and J genes are TRBV30 and TRBJ1-1; D is possibly TRBD1 (5 bases). V was cut by 2 bases and J by 10 bases, with 11 bases left in between. CDR3 length: 11 amino acids. Germline V gene sequence: CDR1 GTSNPN, CDR2 SVGIG (reference sequence). CDR3 region: CAWSSAGVAFF. The CDR3 nucleotides are TGTGCCTGGAGTTCCGCGGGGGTAGCTTTCTTT. The full variable domain, its missing parts supplied by reference TRBV30 and TRBJ1-1, is SQTIHQWPATLVQPVGSPLSLECTVEGTSNPNLYWYRQAAGRGLQLLFYSVGIGQISSEVPQNLSASRPQDRQFILSSKKLLLSDSGFYLCAWSSAGVAFFGQGTRLTVV.

This chain uses TRBV7-9 with TRBJ2-5; 7 bases match TRBD1. V shed 3 bases, J shed 4 bases, and the junction held 5 bases outside the gene matches. The germline V gene has CDR1 SEHNR and CDR2 FQNEAQ (reference sequence). The length of the CDR3 is 14 residues. This chain's CDR3 is CASSLGQFRETQYF. The CDR3, as DNA: TGTGCCAGCAGCTTGGGACAGTTCCGAGAGACCCAGTACTTC.

This sequence joins TRBV5-1 and TRBJ2-3; D gene unclear. CDR3 length equals 15 residues. With 1 base removed from V and 2 bases from J, the gap between germline ends came to 11 bases. CDR1 SGHRS and CDR2 YFSETQ come from the germline V gene. The CDR3 protein is CASSLWPGDTDTQYF. The DNA for the CDR3 is TGCGCCAGCAGCTTGTGGCCAGGTGACACAGATACGCAGTATTTT.

The chain is built from TRBV29-1 and TRBJ2-7, with 7 bases matching TRBD1. V lost 4 bases and J lost 3; bases outside the gene matches: 3. CDR1 is SQVTM and CDR2 is ANQGSEA in the germline V gene. The CDR3 runs 12 residues. The CDR3: CSVGDRVYEQYF. The CDR3, as DNA: TGCAGCGTTGGGGACAGAGTCTACGAGCAGTACTTC.

The V call is TRBV18, the J call TRBJ1-3; D is possibly TRBD1 (5 bases). This CDR3 is 17 amino acids long. Germline CDR1 is KGHSH and CDR2 is LQKENI. V lost 3 bases and J 0 bases, leaving 15 bases between the germline ends. The CDR3 nucleotides read TGTGCCAGCTCACCTGGAGGGACGGGGAGCTCTGGAAACACCATATATTTT. Translated: CASSPGGTGSSGNTIYF.

This clone appeared a single time. The chain links TRBV7-9 to TRBJ2-6; a weak D match, TRBD1 (5 bases). The CDR3 covers 17 residues. V was shortened by 1 base and J by 3 bases, with 13 bases between the two germline ends. CDR1 SEHNR and CDR2 FQNEAQ come from the germline V gene (reference sequence). In DNA, the CDR3 is TGTGCCAGCAGCTTAGGGGTCGACAGCTTTGGGGCCAACGTCCTGACTTTC. This codes for CASSLGVDSFGANVLTF.

The V and J genes are TRBV27 and TRBJ2-6; 14 bases match TRBD2. Trimming removed 6 bases from V and 0 bases from J; junction bases left unmatched: 10. The CDR3 runs 20 residues. Germline assignment: CDR1 MNHEY and CDR2 SMNVEV (reference sequence). CDR3: CASRPTSGGAVRSGANVLTF. Written as DNA, the CDR3 is TGTGCCAGCAGACCGACTAGCGGGGGGGCCGTCCGCTCTGGGGCCAACGTCCTGACTTTC.

This chain connects TRBV9 to TRBJ1-2, with D tentatively TRBD1 (5 bases). There are 12 residues in the CDR3. The germline CDR1 and CDR2 sequences are SGDLS and YYNGEE. With 4 bases removed from V and 6 bases from J, the gap between germline ends came to 10 bases. The CDR3 DNA is TGTGCCAGCAGCAGAGAAGGGGATGGCTACACCTTC. This codes for CASSREGDGYTF.

The rearrangement links TRBV15 to TRBJ1-2; a weak D match, TRBD1 (5 bases). CDR1 and CDR2 (germline): LNHNV, YYDKDF (reference sequence). The CDR3 length is 17 residues. Between the trimmed V and J ends, which lost 2 bases and 1 base, there was a span of 17 bases. The CDR3 protein is CATSRYPGVRDNYGYTF. As DNA, the CDR3 is TGTGCCACCAGCAGATACCCGGGTGTCAGGGATAACTATGGCTACACCTTC. The complete variable domain, with remaining parts taken from reference TRBV15 and TRBJ1-2, reads DAMVIQNPRYQVTQFGKPVTLSCSQTLNHNVMYWYQQKSSQAPKLLFHYYDKDFNNEADTPDNFQSRRPNTSFCFLDIRSPGLGDTAMYLCATSRYPGVRDNYGYTFGSGTRLTVV.

The chain carries TRBV6-1 and TRBJ2-7, with D tentatively TRBD1 (6 bases). The CDR3 consists of 14 residues. Germline V gene lookup returns CDR1 MNHNS and CDR2 SASEGT. V was shortened by 2 bases and J by 5 bases, with 13 bases between the two germline ends. CDR3 bases: TGTGCCAGCAGTGAACCAGGGGCGCAGGACGAGCAGTACTTC. The encoded protein is CASSEPGAQDEQYF.

V usage is TRBV9 and J usage is TRBJ2-7; TRBD1 agrees at 7 bases. This CDR3 is built from 15 residues. The germline V gene encodes CDR1 SGDLS and CDR2 YYNGEE. The V and J ends lost 0 bases and 1 base, in that order; junction bases with no gene match: 4. The CDR3 loop is CASSVAGTASYEQYF. The CDR3 DNA reads TGTGCCAGCAGCGTAGCCGGGACAGCTTCCTACGAGCAGTACTTC.

This rearrangement joins TRBV6-5 to TRBJ2-1, with D possibly matching TRBD2 (6 bases). The CDR3 sequence is 15 residues long. Trimming stripped 8 bases from V and 5 bases from J, with 19 bases between. The germline CDR1 and CDR2 sequences are MNHEY and SVGAGI. The CDR3 region is CASSKRGIIHNEQFF. DNA of the CDR3: TGTGCCAGCTCCAAACGGGGGATCATCCACAATGAGCAGTTCTTC.

Of note for this clone: The junction differs from germline at one of its ends, possibly a read error. The chain joins TRBV5-1 to TRBJ2-7; D remains unclear. Germline loops: CDR1 SGHRS, CDR2 YFSETQ. The CDR3 contains 12 residues. CDR3 amino acids: CASSLVSHEQYF. In nucleotides, the CDR3 is TGCGCCAGCAGCTTGGTCTCCCACGAGCAGTACTTC.

The count of this clone is one. V and J are TRBV6-5 and TRBJ1-2; TRBD1 matches 8 bases. Unmatched junction bases numbered 3, after V lost 2 bases and J lost 4 bases. The CDR3 contains 14 residues. In germline, CDR1 is MNHEY, CDR2 SVGAGI. The CDR3 DNA reads as TGTGCCAGCAGTTACCGGACAGGGTTCTATGGCTACACCTTC. Translating it yields CASSYRTGFYGYTF.

The chain couples TRBV7-9 to TRBJ2-3, with 14 bases lining up with TRBD2. Germline V gene sequence: CDR1 SEHNR, CDR2 FQNEAQ (reference sequence). The CDR3 consists of 16 residues. With 5 bases clipped from V and 3 bases from J, the junction kept 4 bases outside the gene matches. CDR3 in amino acids: CASSLGTSGGTDTQYF. In DNA form, the CDR3 reads TGTGCCAGCAGCCTGGGGACTAGCGGGGGTACAGATACGCAGTATTTT.